A single sample gave rise to the 8 T cell receptor beta chains below, sequenced in a study of control samples from healthy donors and cancer patients. TCRdb keeps only in-frame clones here, not all; method: immunoSEQ multiplex PCR. Of about 82,000 clones in the sample, 70% to 90% were seen once. The sequenced sample consisted of blood. Source of these receptors: a man aged 50-59 years in good health.

This clone was counted once. The V call is TRBV29-1, the J call TRBJ2-1, with TRBD2 matching 10 bases. This CDR3 region has 16 residues. Germline CDR1 is SQVTM and CDR2 is ANQGSEA. V dropped 6 bases and J dropped 7; count of bases not matched to a gene: 15. CDR3 loop: CSVTMRLAGERNEQFF. Written as DNA, the CDR3 is TGCAGCGTCACTATGCGTCTAGCGGGGGAACGAAATGAGCAGTTCTTC.

The chain carries TRBV3-1 (or the pseudogene TRBV3-2) and TRBJ1-1, with D possibly TRBD1 on 5 matching bases. V shed 2 bases and J shed 1 base, with 11 bases lying between them. Germline lookup yields CDR1 LGHDT and CDR2 YNNKEL (reference sequence). This CDR3 is built from 15 residues. CDR3 nucleotide sequence: TGTGCCAGCAGCCAAAATCGGCAGGGGAACACTGAAGCTTTCTTT. Translation gives CASSQNRQGNTEAFF.

The chain is built from TRBV27 and TRBJ2-2; D is possibly TRBD1 or TRBD2 (6 bases each). The ends were cut back, 7 bases at V and 5 bases at J, with 14 bases in the middle. Germline values: CDR1 MNHEY, CDR2 SMNVEV (reference sequence). CDR3 length: 14 amino acids. DNA of the CDR3: TGTGCCAGCACTTTTAGGGGGGAAACCGGGGAGCTGTTTTTT. This sequence encodes CASTFRGETGELFF.

This CDR3 is CASTDRASGLYEQYF. The DNA for the CDR3 is TGTGCCAGCACCGACCGGGCTAGCGGCCTCTACGAGCAGTACTTC. The chain has TRBV2 and TRBJ2-7, with 7 bases that match TRBD2. The CDR3 contains 15 residues. Germline CDR1 is SNHLY and CDR2 is FYNNEI. Trimming cost V 7 bases and J 3 bases; bases outside gene matches: 12.

The chain carries TRBV24-1 and TRBJ2-1; no definite D call. V was pared by 3 bases and J by 8 bases, with 7 bases between. CDR1 and CDR2 (germline): KGHDR, SFDVKD. The CDR3 covers 12 residues. The CDR3 loop is CATSDATYEQFF. The CDR3 coding sequence is TGTGCCACCAGTGATGCGACTTATGAGCAGTTCTTC.

CDR3 nucleotide sequence: TGTGCCAGCAGCTCTGACAGGGGGCGGGCTGAAGCTTTCTTT. Its protein product is CASSSDRGRAEAFF. V usage is TRBV12-1 and J usage is TRBJ1-1; the D call of TRBD1 is as the table states it, not checked on the DNA. TRBV12-1 is described as a pseudogene. The CDR3 is 14 residues long.

As concerns this clone: Other DNA sequences in this sample translate to the same CDR3. This chain uses TRBV7-2 with TRBJ1-2, with D perhaps TRBD1 (5 bases). The CDR3 is 13 amino acids. Germline V gene data show CDR1 as SGHTA and CDR2 as FQGNSA. V was pared by 0 bases and J by 7 bases, with 9 bases between. CDR3 coding DNA: TGTGCCAGCAGCTTAGCGCTCAGGGCTGGCTACACCTTC. Translation gives CASSLALRAGYTF.

This clone was seen once. This chain links TRBV15 with TRBJ2-7; D is unclear. V was pared by 1 base and J by 5 bases, with 12 bases between. Germline assignment: CDR1 LNHNV and CDR2 YYDKDF (reference sequence). The CDR3 is made up of 14 amino acids. The DNA of the CDR3 is TGTGCCACCAGCAGAGGGTTCGGCGGAGACGAGCAGTACTTC. As protein: CATSRGFGGDEQYF.